A single sample is the source of the 8 T cell receptor beta chains below, sequenced in a study of shared T cell receptors in the human thymus. TCRdb's copy holds only in-frame clones and misses some; the assay was immunoSEQ multiplex PCR. In the table there are about 660,000 clones, about 87% of which are singletons. The data were also submitted as part of a second study, on human thymus T cells.

The sequenced sample consisted of thymocytes. These receptors were taken from a boy in the first two years of life with a congenital heart defect.

V usage is TRBV29-1 and J usage is TRBJ2-1; 10 nucleotides line up with TRBD2. The CDR3 loop spans 16 amino acids. The germline V gene has CDR1 SQVTM and CDR2 ANQGSEA. Germline trimming cut 8 bases from V and 0 bases from J; bases unmatched to any gene: 10. CDR3 in amino acids: CSFCKREGSSYNEQFF. The CDR3 nucleotides are TGCAGCTTTTGTAAGCGGGAGGGGAGCTCCTACAATGAGCAGTTCTTC.

On this clone: Its ends do not fully match the called genes, so a read error is possible. The CDR3 is CAWSGPKVRGIMDPF. The DNA of the CDR3 is TGTGCCTGGAGTGGCCCTAAGGTCCGGGGGATCATGGACCCCTTC. The genes are TRBV30 and TRBJ1-2; D perhaps matches TRBD1 (5 bases). CDR1 and CDR2 from the germline V gene are GTSNPN and SVGIG (reference sequence). This CDR3 has 15 residues.

The chain employs TRBV15 and TRBJ2-5; perhaps TRBD2 as D (5 bases). The ends were cut back, 8 bases at V and 2 bases at J, with 12 bases in the middle. The CDR3 has 13 amino acids. Germline values: CDR1 LNHNV, CDR2 YYDKDF (reference sequence). The CDR3 DNA sequence: TGTGCCACCTCCCCCGGAGGTCAAGAGACCCAGTACTTC. As protein: CATSPGGQETQYF.

The chain uses TRBV6-1 and TRBJ1-1; TRBD1 agrees at 10 bases. Per germline, CDR1 MNHNS and CDR2 SASEGT. Trimming at V came to 7 bases and at J to 7 bases, leaving 9 bases not matched to a gene. The CDR3 is 14 residues long. The CDR3 DNA reads as TGTGCCAGCAACCGACAGGGGGCAGCTATTGAAGCTTTCTTT. It codes for CASNRQGAAIEAFF.

This chain connects TRBV6-4 to TRBJ1-5; no definite D call. Trimming left V 3 bases short and J 7 bases short, with 10 bases between. The CDR3 runs to 13 residues. Germline-derived CDR1 and CDR2 are MRHNA and SNTAGT. The CDR3 DNA reads as TGTGCCAGCAGTGATTTCCTTGGCCAGCCCCAGCATTTT. Translation: CASSDFLGQPQHF.

The chain joins TRBV4-3 to TRBJ1-1; TRBD1 agrees at 10 bases. Trimming removed 0 bases from V and 6 bases from J; junction bases left unmatched: 10. The CDR3 extends over 17 amino acids. Germline loops: CDR1 LGHNA, CDR2 YSLEER. The CDR3 DNA follows: TGCGCCAGCAGCCAAGATCCGGGTGACAGGGGGCGGGCTGAAGCTTTCTTT. It codes for CASSQDPGDRGRAEAFF.

The chain uses TRBV20-1 and TRBJ1-1; no definite D call. The germline V gene encodes CDR1 DFQATT and CDR2 SNEGSKA (reference sequence). This CDR3 has 9 residues. This CDR3 is CSPGTEAFF. CDR3 bases: TGCAGCCCGGGGACTGAAGCTTTCTTT.

The chain combines TRBV27 with TRBJ1-1; D not resolved. CDR1 is MNHEY and CDR2 is SMNVEV in the germline V gene (reference sequence). The length of the CDR3 is 14 residues. V gave up 5 bases and J gave up 5 bases, with 15 bases separating them. The CDR3 sequence is CASSIDGYRTEAFF. DNA of the CDR3: TGTGCCAGCAGTATTGACGGGTATCGGACTGAAGCTTTCTTT.